Below, 24 T cell receptor beta chains from the same sample are listed, as sequenced in a study of T cell responses to AZD1222 COVID-19 vaccine. The protocol was immunoSEQ multiplex PCR, while the TCRdb copy is restricted to in-frame clones and leaves out a portion. The sample contains 65,000 to 80,000 clones, roughly 80% of which appear only once. The specimen was peripheral blood, collected 28 days after the second AZD1222 dose. These receptors were taken from an adult who received the AZD1222 COVID-19 vaccine.

This CDR3 reads CASSGDRGGEAFF. The CDR3 region has the DNA TGTGCCAGCAGCGGGGACAGGGGAGGGGAAGCTTTCTTT. V gene TRBV9 combines with J gene TRBJ1-1; 10 bases map to TRBD1. Germline V CDR1 and CDR2: SGDLS, YYNGEE. The trim removed 3 bases at V and 8 bases at J, leaving 4 bases unmatched. The CDR3 spans 13 residues.

The rearrangement joins TRBV13 to TRBJ1-1, with a weak D call TRBD1 (5 bases). This CDR3 contains 13 residues. Germline V gene sequence: CDR1 PRHDT, CDR2 FYEKMQ (reference sequence). V was shortened by 10 bases and J by 6 bases, with 18 bases between the two germline ends. The CDR3 is CATSRDRGPEAFF. CDR3 bases: TGTGCCACCTCCCGGGACCGGGGACCTGAAGCTTTCTTT.

The V gene is TRBV11-2, the J gene TRBJ2-1; TRBD2 aligns across 14 bases. The germline V gene encodes CDR1 SGHAT and CDR2 FQNNGV. V lost 3 bases and J lost 6; bases outside the gene matches: 4. The CDR3 contains 16 residues. The CDR3 is CASSLGLAGVLNEQFF. In nucleotides, the CDR3 is TGTGCCAGCAGCTTGGGACTAGCGGGAGTACTCAATGAGCAGTTCTTC.

CDR3 in DNA: TGTGCCACCTCCCGACTAGCGGGAGGGGAGAAGGCCAAAAACATTCAGTACTTC. This translates into CATSRLAGGEKAKNIQYF. The chain uses TRBV19 and TRBJ2-4, with 14 nucleotides matching TRBD2. The CDR3 covers 18 residues. The germline gives CDR1 LNHDA, CDR2 SQIVND (reference sequence). J was trimmed by 1 base and V by 10 bases; bases with no gene match: 12.

The gene calls are TRBV7-9 and TRBJ2-7; D not certain. CDR1 and CDR2 from the germline V gene are SEHNR and FQNEAQ (reference sequence). The V end was cut by 2 bases, the J end by 4 bases, with 6 bases between. The CDR3 length is 12 residues. CDR3 sequence reads: CASSLKGYEQYF. CDR3 sequence (DNA): TGTGCCAGCAGCTTAAAGGGTTACGAGCAGTACTTC.

This chain uses TRBV6-4 with TRBJ1-5; a possible D gene is TRBD1 (6 bases). With 5 bases removed from V and 7 bases from J, the gap between germline ends came to 15 bases. CDR3 size: 14 residues. The V gene's germline CDR1 is MRHNA and CDR2 SNTAGT. CDR3 coding DNA: TGTGCCAGCAGTCCCGAGGGGGTGGGCCAGCCCCAGCATTTT. It specifies CASSPEGVGQPQHF.

The chain carries TRBV19 and TRBJ2-3; weak D call: TRBD2 (6 bases). Germline values: CDR1 LNHDA, CDR2 SQIVND (reference sequence). The CDR3 sequence is 14 residues long. Deletions cut 10 bases from V and 5 bases from J, with 19 bases between. CDR3 in DNA: TGTGCCACCCGGGGCGGGGCGACCCGAGATACGCAGTATTTT. It encodes CATRGGATRDTQYF.

The chain combines TRBV28 with TRBJ1-5, with D tentatively TRBD1 (5 bases). The CDR3 has 15 amino acids. V dropped 3 bases and J dropped 1 base, with 10 bases sitting between them. Germline CDR1 is MDHEN and CDR2 is SYDVKM. CDR3 loop: CASSLIEGSNQPQHF. The CDR3 nucleotides are TGTGCCAGCAGTTTGATCGAGGGGAGCAATCAGCCCCAGCATTTT.

The chain uses TRBV7-9 and TRBJ1-2, with 7 bases lining up with TRBD1. CDR3 length: 15 residues. Germline trimming cut 5 bases from V and 5 bases from J; bases unmatched to any gene: 11. In germline, CDR1 is SEHNR, CDR2 FQNEAQ (reference sequence). For the CDR3, the DNA is TGTGCCAGCAGCCACGGGGACAGAGAAGGGTATGGCTACACCTTC. Encoded protein: CASSHGDREGYGYTF. Full variable domain (remainder filled in from reference TRBV7-9 and TRBJ1-2): DTGVSQNPRHKITKRGQNVTFRCDPISEHNRLYWYRQTLGQGPEFLTYFQNEAQLEKSRLLSDRFSAERPKGSFSTLEIQRTEQGDSAMYLCASSHGDREGYGYTFGSGTRLTVV.

The rearrangement links TRBV6-1 to TRBJ1-6, with 8 nucleotides matching TRBD1. The length of the CDR3 is 15 residues. The trim removed 3 bases at V and 6 bases at J, leaving 4 bases unmatched. CDR1 and CDR2 (germline): MNHNS, SASEGT. CDR3 DNA: TGTGCCAGCAGTGAGTCAGGGGGCACTAATTCACCCCTCCACTTT. Its protein is CASSESGGTNSPLHF.

The chain combines TRBV6-1 with TRBJ1-4, with 8 positions matching TRBD1. V lost 3 bases and J lost 8; bases outside the gene matches: 5. CDR3 size: 14 residues. Germline V gives CDR1 MNHNS, CDR2 SASEGT. The CDR3 loop reads CASSDRGLLEKLFF. The CDR3 nucleotides read TGTGCCAGCAGTGACAGGGGGCTGTTGGAAAAACTGTTTTTT.

The CDR3 sequence is CASSPFGGSSPLHF. CDR3 in DNA: TGTGCCAGCAGCCCGTTCGGGGGTAGTTCACCCCTCCACTTT. This rearrangement joins TRBV4-2 to TRBJ1-6; perhaps TRBD1 as D (5 bases). CDR1 is LGHNA, CDR2 YNFKEQ, per germline. The CDR3 sequence is 14 residues long. V was pared by 4 bases and J by 9 bases, with 13 bases between.

The J gene is TRBJ2-1, the V gene TRBV3-1 (or the pseudogene TRBV3-2); 10 bases map to TRBD2. V lost 3 bases, J lost 8 bases, and 10 bases stayed unmatched. There are 16 residues in the CDR3. The germline V gene has CDR1 LGHDT and CDR2 YNNKEL (reference sequence). CDR3 in amino acids: CASSQTGTSVIDEQFF. The CDR3 nucleotides read TGTGCCAGCAGCCAGACCGGGACTAGCGTGATAGATGAGCAGTTCTTC.

The chain is built from TRBV29-1 and TRBJ1-1, with D unresolved. V shed 4 bases and J shed 5 bases, with 8 bases lying between them. CDR1 is SQVTM and CDR2 is ANQGSEA in the germline V gene. CDR3 length equals 11 residues. The CDR3 sequence: CSVAHETEAFF. CDR3 DNA: TGCAGCGTTGCCCACGAGACTGAAGCTTTCTTT.

The chain recombines TRBV6-1 with TRBJ2-7; D remains ambiguous. Germline CDR1 is MNHNS and CDR2 is SASEGT. CDR3 length equals 18 residues. V was cut by 0 bases and J by 1 base, with 19 bases left in between. The CDR3 DNA is TGTGCCAGCAGTGAAGCCTTGCCAACTAAATATTTTTCCTACGAGCAGTACTTC. This codes for CASSEALPTKYFSYEQYF.

This sequence joins TRBV15 and TRBJ1-1; D is unresolved. Germline CDR1 and CDR2: LNHNV and YYDKDF (reference sequence). V gave up 3 bases and J gave up 2 bases, with 7 bases separating them. This CDR3 is 13 amino acids long. The CDR3 nucleotides read TGTGCCACCAGCAGTGATGATAACACTGAAGCTTTCTTT. Encoded protein: CATSSDDNTEAFF.

The genes are TRBV30 and TRBJ1-2, with 10 nucleotides matching TRBD1. CDR1 is GTSNPN and CDR2 is SVGIG in the germline V gene (reference sequence). This CDR3 comprises 14 residues. Trimming removed 2 bases from V and 4 bases from J; junction bases left unmatched: 4. The CDR3: CAWSRDRGSYGYTF. CDR3 DNA sequence: TGTGCCTGGAGTCGGGACAGGGGTAGCTATGGCTACACCTTC.

The chain combines TRBV5-4 with TRBJ2-2; D tentatively fits TRBD1 or TRBD2 (5 bases each). CDR3 length: 17 amino acids. CDR1 is SGHNT and CDR2 is YYREEE in the germline V gene (reference sequence). V lost 4 bases and J 0 bases, leaving 16 bases between the germline ends. The CDR3 is CASSLGRRQANTGELFF. The DNA for the CDR3 is TGTGCCAGCAGCCTGGGACGGCGCCAGGCGAACACCGGGGAGCTGTTTTTT.

This chain links TRBV23-1 with TRBJ1-5; 8 bases align to TRBD1. TRBV23-1 is treated as an ORF (open reading frame) with a function not yet certain. V trimming: 8 bases; J trimming: 6 bases; junction bases outside the gene matches: 6. The CDR3 has 13 amino acids. The CDR3 nucleotides read TGCGCCAGCTTAACAGGGGGAGGTCAGCCCCAGCATTTT. Its translation: CASLTGGGQPQHF.

This clone was observed a few times. J is TRBJ1-1 and V is TRBV19; a weak D match, TRBD1 (6 bases). The CDR3 consists of 15 residues. Trimming took off 4 bases at V and 0 bases at J, with 12 bases between the two ends. Germline CDR1 is LNHDA and CDR2 is SQIVND (reference sequence). The CDR3 nucleotides are TGTGCCAGTAGTACCTACAGGGTAATGAACACTGAAGCTTTCTTT. Translation: CASSTYRVMNTEAFF. Combining the CDR3 with reference TRBV19 and TRBJ1-1 gives the whole variable domain DGGITQSPKYLFRKEGQNVTLSCEQNLNHDAMYWYRQDPGQGLRLIYYSQIVNDFQKGDIAEGYSVSREKKESFPLTVTSAQKNPTAFYLCASSTYRVMNTEAFFGQGTRLTVV.

The rearrangement uses TRBV27 and TRBJ1-1, with D perhaps matching TRBD1 (5 bases). Between the trimmed V and J ends, which lost 6 bases and 4 bases, there was a span of 21 bases. This CDR3 region has 16 residues. Looked up from germline, CDR1 is MNHEY and CDR2 is SMNVEV (reference sequence). The CDR3 loop is CASSPWQGVASTEAFF. The CDR3 DNA sequence: TGTGCCAGCAGCCCTTGGCAGGGTGTAGCGAGCACTGAAGCTTTCTTT.

CDR3: CASSLILYNEQFF. For the CDR3, the DNA is TGTGCCAGCAGCTTAATTCTGTACAATGAGCAGTTCTTC. This chain links TRBV11-1 with TRBJ2-1; no clear D gene. Looked up from germline, CDR1 is SGHAT and CDR2 is FQDESV (reference sequence). Trimming pared 2 bases from V and 4 bases from J, leaving 6 bases between. This CDR3 has 13 amino acids.

The V call is TRBV18, the J call TRBJ2-1, with TRBD2 matching over 13 bases. Germline CDR1 reads KGHSH; CDR2 reads LQKENI. Trimming removed 4 bases from V and 7 bases from J; junction bases left unmatched: 13. The CDR3 contains 18 residues. The CDR3 here is CASSQFISGTSGNNEQFF. CDR3 bases: TGTGCCAGCTCACAGTTTATATCCGGGACTAGCGGGAATAATGAGCAGTTCTTC.

The chain is built from TRBV4-1 and TRBJ1-5, with 9 bases lining up with TRBD1. This CDR3 spans 14 amino acids. Germline CDR1 reads MGHRA; CDR2 reads YSYEKL. Germline trimming cut 3 bases from V and 13 bases from J; bases unmatched to any gene: 10. CDR3 in amino acids: CASSQRDREGGQHF. CDR3 bases: TGCGCCAGCAGCCAGCGGGACAGGGAAGGAGGGCAGCATTTT.